The 10 T cell receptor beta chains given below trace back to one sample, sequenced in a study of T cells in Graves' hyperthyroidism and ophthalmopathy. The CDR3 regions of TCR beta were amplified from RNA transcripts. TCR CDR3 regions were first amplified by RT-PCR with HTBI primers. TCRdb analysed the multiplex PCR reads with MiXCR anew, one entry per CDR3 protein. The sample contains approximately 400,000 distinct CDR3 sequences, around 20% of which appear only once. Specimen: blood. The receptors originated from a man younger than 35 with Graves' ophthalmopathy.

This clonotype was picked up a small number of times. This rearrangement joins TRBV9 to TRBJ1-5; 9 bases align to TRBD1. The CDR3 runs to 20 residues. Germline CDR1 and CDR2: SGDLS and YYNGEE. The ends lost 4 bases at V and 0 bases at J; junction bases unmatched: 17. CDR3 DNA: TGTGCCAGCAGCATGATCGTCGGGACAGGGTTTATCTATAGCAATCAGCCCCAGCATTTT. It encodes CASSMIVGTGFIYSNQPQHF.

In this sample, this clonotype turned up a few times. The V gene is TRBV25-1, the J gene TRBJ1-3; D unresolved. CDR1 and CDR2 (germline): MGHDK, SYGVNS. The V gene lost 1 base and the J gene lost 0 bases, with 13 bases spanning the gap. This CDR3 is 17 amino acids long. This CDR3 is CASSEWVTDNSGNTIYF. The DNA for the CDR3 is TGTGCCAGCAGTGAATGGGTAACAGACAACTCTGGAAACACCATATATTTT. The full variable domain, its missing parts supplied by reference TRBV25-1 and TRBJ1-3, is EADIYQTPRYLVIGTGKKITLECSQTMGHDKMYWYQQDPGMELHLIHYSYGVNSTEKGDLSSESTVSRIRTEHFPLTLESARPSHTSQYLCASSEWVTDNSGNTIYFGEGSWLTVV.

This clonotype was seen at least ten times. The germline gene is not matched at one end of the junction; a read error may be the cause. This sequence joins TRBV7-7 and TRBJ2-7; D might be TRBD1 (6 bases). CDR3 size: 14 residues. Germline V gives CDR1 SSHAT, CDR2 FNYEAQ (reference sequence). CDR3 region: CASSLGTGYYEQYF. CDR3 DNA: TGTGCTAGCAGCCTTGGAACAGGGTACTACGAGCAGTACTTC.

CDR3 sequence: CATSAQGARADTQYF. CDR3 DNA sequence: TGTGCCACCAGTGCCCAGGGGGCTAGGGCAGATACGCAGTATTTT. The chain combines TRBV24-1 with TRBJ2-3, with TRBD1 matching 8 bases. With V trimmed by 5 bases and J by 4 bases, 7 bases remained unmatched. Looked up from germline, CDR1 is KGHDR and CDR2 is SFDVKD. This CDR3 contains 15 residues.

The chain has TRBV18 and TRBJ2-3; D not certain. Germline V gene data show CDR1 as KGHSH and CDR2 as LQKENI. The V gene lost 6 bases and the J gene lost 4 bases, with 11 bases spanning the gap. The CDR3 loop spans 13 amino acids. CDR3 loop: CASSSYVADTQYF. Here the CDR3 DNA reads TGTGCCAGCTCCTCTTATGTGGCAGATACGCAGTATTTT.

This clonotype was found many times. The chain links TRBV6-1 to TRBJ1-1, with D unresolved. CDR3 length equals 13 residues. Germline V lookup: CDR1 MNHNS, CDR2 SASEGT. Trimming left V 5 bases short and J 3 bases short, with 10 bases between. This chain's CDR3 is CASSPQVHTEAFF. In nucleotides, the CDR3 is TGTGCCAGCAGTCCTCAAGTGCACACTGAAGCTTTCTTT.

The chain recombines TRBV12-3 or TRBV12-4 with TRBJ2-7; 8 nucleotides match TRBD2. The junction had 13 bases not matched to a gene; V was cut back by 5 bases and J by 1 base. This CDR3 contains 17 residues. CDR3 DNA sequence: TGTGCCAGCAGTCCGCGCGCTTGGAGCGGGGGTTCCTACGAGCAGTACTTC. This translates into CASSPRAWSGGSYEQYF.

This clonotype was seen only a few times. V and J are TRBV14 and TRBJ2-7, with a tentative D call TRBD1 (6 bases). The CDR3 is 16 residues long. V gave up 2 bases and J gave up 3 bases, with 17 bases separating them. The germline gives CDR1 SGHDN, CDR2 FVKESK. CDR3 in DNA: TGTGCCAGCAGCCAACACCTAGGGGGTGCTCACTACGAGCAGTACTTC. Its translation is CASSQHLGGAHYEQYF.

This clonotype was seen a handful of times. This sequence may be a read error, since a much larger clone differs from it by one base. This chain connects TRBV18 to TRBJ2-1; D gene uncertain. CDR3 length: 14 residues. Germline V gene lookup returns CDR1 KGHSH and CDR2 LQKENI. The DNA of the CDR3 is TGTACCAGCTCACCACCCTTGGGCAACAATGAGCAGTTCTTC. Its translation is CTSSPPLGNNEQFF.

J is TRBJ2-7 and V is TRBV28; D might be TRBD1 (6 bases). This CDR3 spans 14 amino acids. CDR1 is MDHEN, CDR2 SYDVKM, per germline. V shed 5 bases and J shed 3 bases, with 14 bases lying between them. The CDR3 DNA follows: TGTGCCAGCAGTACCCGGACAGACTTCTACGAGCAGTACTTC. Translation: CASSTRTDFYEQYF.